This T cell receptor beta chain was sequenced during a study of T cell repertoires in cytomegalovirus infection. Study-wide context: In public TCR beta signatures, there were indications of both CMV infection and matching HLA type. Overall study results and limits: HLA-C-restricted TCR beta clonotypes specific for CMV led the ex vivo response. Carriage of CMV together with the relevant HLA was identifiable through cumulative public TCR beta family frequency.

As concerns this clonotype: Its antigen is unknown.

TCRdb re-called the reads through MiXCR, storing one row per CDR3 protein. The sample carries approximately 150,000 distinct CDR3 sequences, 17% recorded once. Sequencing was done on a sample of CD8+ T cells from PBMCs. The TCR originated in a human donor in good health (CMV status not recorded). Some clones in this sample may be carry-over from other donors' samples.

The CDR3 nucleotides read TGTGCCAGCAGCTTAGCCGGGAGAGGCACTGAAGCTTTCTTT. Amino acids: CASSLAGRGTEAFF. The genes are TRBV7-2 and TRBJ1-1, with no clear D. Trimming shortened V by 0 bases and J by 4 bases, and 9 bases separated the two germline ends. Germline loops: CDR1 SGHTA, CDR2 FQGNSA. The CDR3 loop spans 14 amino acids.